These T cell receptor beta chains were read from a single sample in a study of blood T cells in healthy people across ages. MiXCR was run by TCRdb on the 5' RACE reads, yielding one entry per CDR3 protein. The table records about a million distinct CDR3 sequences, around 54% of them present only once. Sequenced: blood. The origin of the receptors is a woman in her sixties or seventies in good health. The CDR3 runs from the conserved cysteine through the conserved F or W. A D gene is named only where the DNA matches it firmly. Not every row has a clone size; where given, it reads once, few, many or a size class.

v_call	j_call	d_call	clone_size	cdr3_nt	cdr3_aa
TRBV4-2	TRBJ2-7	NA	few	TGTGCCAGCAGCCAAACGACTCCAACTGAGCAGTACTTC	CASSQTTPTEQYF
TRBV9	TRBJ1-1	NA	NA	TGTGCCAGCAGCGTAGTGGGGTGGGGCCCCCTGGAGAACACTGAAGCTTTCTTT	CASSVVGWGPLENTEAFF
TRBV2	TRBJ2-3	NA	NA	TGTGCCAGCAGTGGGGGACGGTGGATCCCAGATACGCAGTATTTT	CASSGGRWIPDTQYF
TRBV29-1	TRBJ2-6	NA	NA	TGCAGCACGGACTCCGACTCTGGGGCCAACGTCCTGACTTTC	CSTDSDSGANVLTF
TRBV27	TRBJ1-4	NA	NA	TGTGCCAGCAGTTCCCGACAGTGGAGTGAAAAACTGTTTTTT	CASSSRQWSEKLFF
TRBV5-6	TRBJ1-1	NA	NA	TGTGCCAGCAGCCCCCGGATGTATTCAGAAGCTTTCTTT	CASSPRMYSEAFF
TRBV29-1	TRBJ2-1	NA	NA	TGCAGCGTTGAAGATTCGACAGTCTCCTACAATGAGCAGTTCTTC	CSVEDSTVSYNEQFF
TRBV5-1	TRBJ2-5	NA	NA	TGCGCCAGCAGCTCGAAGGAAAGTGGGACCCAGTACTTC	CASSSKESGTQYF
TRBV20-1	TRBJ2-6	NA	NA	TGCGGTGCTAGTAGTCCCGTAGGGGCCAACGTCCTGACTTTC	CGASSPVGANVLTF
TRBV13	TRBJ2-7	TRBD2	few	TGTGCCAGCAGCTTAAGGACTAGCGGGAGGCTTTACGAGCAGTACTTC	CASSLRTSGRLYEQYF
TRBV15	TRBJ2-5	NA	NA	TGTGCCACCAGCAGAGATCGGAGAGCGGTTCAAGAGACCCAGTACTTC	CATSRDRRAVQETQYF
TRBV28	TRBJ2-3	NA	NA	TGTGCCAGCAGTTTTGGGCCCTCATTACTCGATACGCAGTATTTT	CASSFGPSLLDTQYF
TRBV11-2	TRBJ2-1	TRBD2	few	TGTGCCAGCAGCTCAGCGGGGGGTCCCCTTCAGGAGCAGTTCTTC	CASSSAGGPLQEQFF
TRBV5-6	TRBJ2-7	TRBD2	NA	TGTGCCAGCAGCTTGGTCGGGAGGCACGAGCAGTACTTC	CASSLVGRHEQYF
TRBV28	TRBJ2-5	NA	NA	TGTGCCAGCTCGAACCCGGGGGTCGAGACCCAGTACTTC	CASSNPGVETQYF
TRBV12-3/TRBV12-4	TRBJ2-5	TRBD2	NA	TGTGCCAGCAGTTCCAGGGGGACTAGCACCAAGTGGTACTTC	CASSSRGTSTKWYF
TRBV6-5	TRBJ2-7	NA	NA	TGTGCCAGCAGTTACTCGGTCTCAGTATACGAGCAGTACTTC	CASSYSVSVYEQYF
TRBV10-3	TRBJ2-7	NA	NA	TGTGCCATCAGTGTATCAGGGAACTACGAGCAGTACTTC	CAISVSGNYEQYF
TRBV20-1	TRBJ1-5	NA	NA	TGCAGTGCTAGCGGGCAGTCTAGGGGCAATCAGCCCCAGCATTTT	CSASGQSRGNQPQHF
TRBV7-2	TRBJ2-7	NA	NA	TGTGCCAGCAGCTTAGTCCCATTGACGCCCTCGTACGAGCAGTACTTC	CASSLVPLTPSYEQYF
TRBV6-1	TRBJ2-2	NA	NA	TGTGCCAGCAGTGAAAGTGCCCTCACAAGTATTTCGGAGCTGTTTTTT	CASSESALTSISELFF
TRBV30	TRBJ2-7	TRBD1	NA	TGTGCCTGGAGTAGGGACAGGGTAATCCACGAGCAGTACTTC	CAWSRDRVIHEQYF